The 18 T cell receptor beta chains below come from one sample, sequenced in a study of beta chain features in type 1 diabetes (dated by TCRdb to the late 2010s). Overall study outcomes, separate from this receptor: Type 1 diabetes patients showed a moderate but significant shortening of TCRB CDR3 length in all four CD4+ subsets.

No antigen has been assigned to these receptors. Libraries were made using the immunoSEQ multiplex PCR assay. The High Capacity cDNA Reverse Transcription Kit was used to reverse transcribe all of the isolated RNA, meaning that expressed TCRB transcripts were what got sequenced. TCRdb mirrors the immuneACCESS table, restricted to in-frame sequences. Some clones are absent from its copies; in checked studies, under half trace to an unresolved V gene, and the reason for the others is unknown. The sample table contains about 240,000 clones; only one count was recorded for approximately 15% of them. The biggest ten clones account for 0.015% to 0.02% of the sample. Sequencing was carried out using naive CD4+ T cells from blood. Reading the label with the study, this specimen's cell subset or site is: true naive CD4+ T cells. These TCRs come from a man aged 25 to 45 with type 1 diabetes.

The chain carries TRBV6-5 and TRBJ2-7; 9 bases align to TRBD1. J gave up 5 bases and V 5 bases, and 4 bases lay outside the gene matches. Germline CDR1 and CDR2: MNHEY and SVGAGI. The CDR3 loop spans 13 amino acids. CDR3 amino acids: CASSRTGANEQYF. In nucleotides, the CDR3 is TGTGCCAGCAGTCGGACAGGGGCCAACGAGCAGTACTTC.

This clone was recorded a few times. The rearrangement uses TRBV11-2 and TRBJ1-1; weak D call: TRBD1 (5 bases). V was shortened by 5 bases and J by 1 base, with 11 bases between the two germline ends. This CDR3 is built from 14 residues. Germline-derived CDR1 and CDR2 are SGHAT and FQNNGV. DNA for the CDR3: TGTGCCAGCAGCCCAAGGGGCAGGAACACTGAAGCTTTCTTT. Amino acids: CASSPRGRNTEAFF.

V gene TRBV10-2 combines with J gene TRBJ2-7; TRBD1 might be the D (6 bases). The CDR3 has 13 amino acids. V gave up 3 bases and J gave up 4 bases, with 10 bases separating them. Looked up from germline, CDR1 is WSHSY and CDR2 is SAAADI. The CDR3 bases are TGCGCCAGCAGTGACCAGGGGCCATACGAGCAGTACTTC. Translated, it gives CASSDQGPYEQYF.

The chain uses TRBV10-3 and TRBJ2-7; 8 bases line up with TRBD1. This CDR3 has 15 residues. Germline lookup yields CDR1 ENHRY and CDR2 SYGVKD. With V trimmed by 0 bases and J by 3 bases, 4 bases remained unmatched. CDR3 region: CAISESGQAGYEQYF. CDR3 in DNA: TGTGCCATCAGTGAGTCGGGACAGGCCGGCTACGAGCAGTACTTC.

The rearrangement links TRBV6-6 to TRBJ1-5; D possibly corresponds to TRBD1 (6 bases). V dropped 7 bases and J dropped 7 bases, with 17 bases sitting between them. CDR1 is MNHNY and CDR2 is SVGAGI in the germline V gene (reference sequence). CDR3 length: 14 amino acids. The CDR3 region has the DNA TGTGCCAGCACCACAGGGTTTTCTAACCAGCCCCAGCATTTT. This translates into CASTTGFSNQPQHF.

This clone was recorded a few times. This sequence joins TRBV29-1 and TRBJ1-2; D call uncertain. CDR1 and CDR2 (germline): SQVTM, ANQGSEA. V lost 3 bases, J lost 2 bases, and 7 bases lay in between. The CDR3 contains 12 residues. In DNA form, the CDR3 reads TGCAGCGTTGACAGCGGCAACTATGGCTACACCTTC. It codes for CSVDSGNYGYTF.

The chain combines TRBV5-4 with TRBJ2-5; 7 bases agree with TRBD2. Germline-derived CDR1 and CDR2 are SGHNT and YYREEE (reference sequence). J was trimmed by 0 bases and V by 5 bases; bases with no gene match: 7. This CDR3 has 15 amino acids. The CDR3: CASRMGLADQETQYF. CDR3 DNA sequence: TGTGCCAGCAGAATGGGTCTAGCGGACCAAGAGACCCAGTACTTC.

The J gene is TRBJ2-1, the V gene TRBV4-2, with a weak D call TRBD2 (7 bases). Germline V gene data show CDR1 as LGHNA and CDR2 as YNFKEQ. The CDR3 loop spans 16 amino acids. The ends were cut back, 1 base at V and 4 bases at J, with 14 bases in the middle. The CDR3 nucleotides read TGTGCCAGCAGCCAAGCGGGGGGCCCCCCTTACAATGAGCAGTTCTTC. It specifies CASSQAGGPPYNEQFF.

This clone was seen more than once but under ten times. The CDR3: CASSQALTEAFF. The CDR3 nucleotides are TGTGCCAGCAGCCAAGCCCTCACTGAAGCTTTCTTT. The J gene is TRBJ1-1, the V gene TRBV4-2; unclear D gene. The germline gives CDR1 LGHNA, CDR2 YNFKEQ. The V and J ends lost 1 base and 4 bases respectively, with 4 bases between them. The CDR3 contains 12 residues.

A few counts support this clone. The V call is TRBV7-2, the J call TRBJ1-1; D unclear. The V end lost 2 bases, the J end lost 5 bases, and 12 bases lay between the germline ends. The CDR3 is made up of 14 amino acids. Germline CDR1 SGHTA, CDR2 FQGNSA. CDR3 DNA sequence: TGTGCCAGCAGCTTAAGGCAGGTACGGACTGAAGCTTTCTTT. It yields the protein CASSLRQVRTEAFF.

CDR3 sequence: CASSMGLADQETQYF. DNA of the CDR3: TGTGCCAGTAGTATGGGACTAGCGGACCAAGAGACCCAGTACTTC. The chain links TRBV19 to TRBJ2-5, with 11 positions matching TRBD2. This CDR3 is built from 15 residues. Looked up from germline, CDR1 is LNHDA and CDR2 is SQIVND (reference sequence). After removal of 3 bases from V and 0 bases from J, the junction contained 0 bases not matched to a gene.

This clone was seen more than once but under ten times. V gene TRBV5-1 combines with J gene TRBJ2-2; 7 bases are a match to TRBD2. There are 16 residues in the CDR3. The germline CDR1 and CDR2 sequences are SGHRS and YFSETQ. The trim removed 2 bases at V and 5 bases at J, leaving 9 bases unmatched. This chain's CDR3 is CASSFGAGVGTGELFF. CDR3 nucleotide sequence: TGCGCCAGCAGCTTCGGCGCGGGAGTGGGTACCGGGGAGCTGTTTTTT.

The rearrangement links TRBV30 to TRBJ2-7, with D possibly matching TRBD1 (6 bases). Germline values: CDR1 GTSNPN, CDR2 SVGIG (reference sequence). Trimming shortened V by 5 bases and J by 4 bases, and 12 bases separated the two germline ends. The CDR3 totals 12 residues. The CDR3 bases are TGTGCCTGGGATACAGGGAAGTACGAGCAGTACTTC. Translating it yields CAWDTGKYEQYF.

The chain joins TRBV4-1 to TRBJ2-3, with D perhaps TRBD1 (6 bases). The CDR3 contains 17 residues. V shed 0 bases and J shed 2 bases, with 15 bases lying between them. Germline V gene data show CDR1 as MGHRA and CDR2 as YSYEKL. The CDR3 reads CASSQDHRAMNTDTQYF. CDR3 nucleotide sequence: TGCGCCAGCAGCCAAGACCACAGGGCAATGAACACAGATACGCAGTATTTT.

As concerns this clone: Other nucleotide sequences in the sample specify the same CDR3. This chain connects TRBV5-4 to TRBJ2-5; no reliable D call. The germline gives CDR1 SGHNT, CDR2 YYREEE (reference sequence). With 3 bases removed from V and 4 bases from J, the gap between germline ends came to 4 bases. The CDR3 extends over 11 amino acids. CDR3 sequence: CASSSGETQYF. The CDR3, as DNA: TGTGCCAGCAGCTCGGGAGAGACCCAGTACTTC.

This clone was observed a handful of times. The rearrangement links TRBV7-9 to TRBJ2-7; tentatively, D is TRBD1 (6 bases). Trimming removed 5 bases at V and 5 bases at J, with 16 bases between. Germline V gene lookup returns CDR1 SEHNR and CDR2 FQNEAQ (reference sequence). This CDR3 contains 14 residues. The CDR3 DNA reads TGTGCCAGCAGCCTACAGGGATTGGACGACGAGCAGTACTTC. The encoded protein is CASSLQGLDDEQYF.

The CDR3 nucleotides are TGTGCCAGTGGGACAGGGATAGATGGCTACACCTTC. As protein: CASGTGIDGYTF. The V call is TRBV19, the J call TRBJ1-2; 9 nucleotides align to TRBD1. The V gene end was trimmed by 8 bases and the J gene end by 6 bases; junction bases not matched to a gene: 4. Germline V gives CDR1 LNHDA, CDR2 SQIVND (reference sequence). This CDR3 is 12 amino acids long.

This clone was observed a handful of times. J is TRBJ1-1 and V is TRBV30; D unclear. Germline V gene lookup returns CDR1 GTSNPN and CDR2 SVGIG (reference sequence). The CDR3 covers 11 residues. V lost 7 bases, J lost 0 bases, and 6 bases lay in between. The CDR3 reads CALTVNTEAFF. CDR3 nucleotides: TGTGCCTTAACAGTGAACACTGAAGCTTTCTTT.